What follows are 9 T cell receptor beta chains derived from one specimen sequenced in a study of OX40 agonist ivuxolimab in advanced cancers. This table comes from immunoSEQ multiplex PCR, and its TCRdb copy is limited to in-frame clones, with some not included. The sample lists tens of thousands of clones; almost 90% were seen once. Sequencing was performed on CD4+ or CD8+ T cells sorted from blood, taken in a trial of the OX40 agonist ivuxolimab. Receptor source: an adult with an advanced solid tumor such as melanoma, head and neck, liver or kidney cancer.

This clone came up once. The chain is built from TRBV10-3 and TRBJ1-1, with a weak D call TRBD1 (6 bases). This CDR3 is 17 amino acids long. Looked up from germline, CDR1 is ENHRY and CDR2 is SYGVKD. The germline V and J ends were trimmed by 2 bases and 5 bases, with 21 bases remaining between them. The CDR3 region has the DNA TGTGCCATCAGTGAGGGGGGACAAAGCTTAGTGGGGACTGAAGCTTTCTTT. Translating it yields CAISEGGQSLVGTEAFF.

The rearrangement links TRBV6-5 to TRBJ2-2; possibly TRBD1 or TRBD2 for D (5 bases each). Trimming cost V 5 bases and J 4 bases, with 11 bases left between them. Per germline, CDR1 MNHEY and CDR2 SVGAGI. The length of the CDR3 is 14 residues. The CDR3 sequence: CASSRGGFTGELFF. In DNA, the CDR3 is TGTGCCAGCAGTCGTGGGGGATTCACCGGGGAGCTGTTTTTT.

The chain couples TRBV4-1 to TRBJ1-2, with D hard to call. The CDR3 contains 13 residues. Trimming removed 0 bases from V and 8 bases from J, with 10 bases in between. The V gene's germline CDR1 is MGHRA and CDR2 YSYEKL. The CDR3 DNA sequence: TGCGCCAGCAGCCAAGAGTCCCGGCGGGGCTACACCTTC. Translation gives CASSQESRRGYTF.

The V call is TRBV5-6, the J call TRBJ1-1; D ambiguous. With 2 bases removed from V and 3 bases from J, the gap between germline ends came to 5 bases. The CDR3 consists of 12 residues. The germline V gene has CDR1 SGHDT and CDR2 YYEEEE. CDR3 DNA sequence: TGTGCCAGCAGCTTAGATTACACTGAAGCTTTCTTT. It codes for CASSLDYTEAFF. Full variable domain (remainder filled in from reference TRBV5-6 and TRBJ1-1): DAGVTQSPTHLIKTRGQQVTLRCSPKSGHDTVSWYQQALGQGPQFIFQYYEEEERQRGNFPDRFSGHQFPNYSSELNVNALLLGDSALYLCASSLDYTEAFFGQGTRLTVV.

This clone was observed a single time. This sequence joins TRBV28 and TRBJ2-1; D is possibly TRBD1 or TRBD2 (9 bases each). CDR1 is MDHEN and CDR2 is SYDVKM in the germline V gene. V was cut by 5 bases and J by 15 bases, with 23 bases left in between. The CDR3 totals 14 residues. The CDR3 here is CASSPGLALTGGFF. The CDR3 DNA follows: TGTGCCAGCAGTCCCGGACTAGCGTTGACAGGGGGGTTCTTC.

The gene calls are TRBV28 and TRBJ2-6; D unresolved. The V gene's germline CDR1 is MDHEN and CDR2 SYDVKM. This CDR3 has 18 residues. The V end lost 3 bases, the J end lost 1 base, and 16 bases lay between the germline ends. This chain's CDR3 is CASSFPTGPGSGANVLTF. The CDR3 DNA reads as TGTGCCAGCAGTTTCCCAACGGGCCCGGGTTCTGGGGCCAACGTCCTGACTTTC.

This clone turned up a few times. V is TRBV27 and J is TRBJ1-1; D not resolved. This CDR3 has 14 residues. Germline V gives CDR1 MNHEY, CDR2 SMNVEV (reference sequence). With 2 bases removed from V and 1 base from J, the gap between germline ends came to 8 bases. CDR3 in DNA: TGTGCCAGCAGTTTAATGGGCTCGAACACTGAAGCTTTCTTT. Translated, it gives CASSLMGSNTEAFF.

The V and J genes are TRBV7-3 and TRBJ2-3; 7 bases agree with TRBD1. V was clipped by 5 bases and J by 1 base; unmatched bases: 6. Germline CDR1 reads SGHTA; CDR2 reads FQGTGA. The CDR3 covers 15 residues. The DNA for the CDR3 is TGTGCCAGCAGCACCCAGGGGGTTGGCACAGATACGCAGTATTTT. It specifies CASSTQGVGTDTQYF.

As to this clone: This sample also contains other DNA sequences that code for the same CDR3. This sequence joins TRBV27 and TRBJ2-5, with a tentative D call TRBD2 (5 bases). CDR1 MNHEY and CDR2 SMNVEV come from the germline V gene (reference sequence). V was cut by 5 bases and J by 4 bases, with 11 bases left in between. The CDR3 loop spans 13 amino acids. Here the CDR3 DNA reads TGTGCCAGCAGTCCAAGACGGGGAGAGACCCAGTACTTC. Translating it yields CASSPRRGETQYF.